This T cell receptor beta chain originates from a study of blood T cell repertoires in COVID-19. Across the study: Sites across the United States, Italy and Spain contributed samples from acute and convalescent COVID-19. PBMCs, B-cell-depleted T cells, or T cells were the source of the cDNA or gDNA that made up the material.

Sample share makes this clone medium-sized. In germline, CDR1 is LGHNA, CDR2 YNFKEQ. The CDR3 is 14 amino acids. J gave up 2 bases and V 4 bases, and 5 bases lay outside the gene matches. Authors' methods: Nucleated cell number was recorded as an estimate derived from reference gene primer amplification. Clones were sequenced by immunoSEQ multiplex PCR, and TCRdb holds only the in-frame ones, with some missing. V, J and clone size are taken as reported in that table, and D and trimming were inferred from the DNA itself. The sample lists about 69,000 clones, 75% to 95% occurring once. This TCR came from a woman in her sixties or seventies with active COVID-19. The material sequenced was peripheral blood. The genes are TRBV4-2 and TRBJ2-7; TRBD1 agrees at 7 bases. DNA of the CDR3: TGTGCCAGCAGCCCAAACAGGGGCGCCTACGAGCAGTACTTC. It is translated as CASSPNRGAYEQYF.